Listed below are T cell receptor beta chains from one sample, sequenced in a study of spatial heterogeneity in lung cancer. TCRdb re-called the 5' RACE reads with MiXCR, one entry per CDR3 protein. The data show about 8,100 distinct CDR3 sequences, 10% to 15% seen once. This sample comprised lung tumor tissue, obtained at surgery. Source of these receptors: a male donor with early-stage non-small cell lung cancer. The CDR3 runs from the conserved cysteine through the conserved F or W. The D gene is left open where the match is weak. Clone sizes are given selectively: once, few, many, or a class where the clone is expanded.

j_call v_call d_call clone_size cdr3_aa cdr3_nt
TRBJ2-7 TRBV7-9 NA NA CASSLLPEQGPNYEQYF TGTGCCAGCAGCTTATTGCCCGAACAGGGACCGAACTACGAGCAGTACTTC
TRBJ2-7 TRBV18 NA once CASSPGGVDYEQYF TGTGCCAGCTCACCAGGAGGGGTCGACTACGAGCAGTACTTC
TRBJ2-7 TRBV10-1 NA many CASPKGTYEQYF TGCGCCAGCCCCAAGGGGACTTACGAGCAGTACTTC
TRBJ2-1 TRBV7-8 TRBD2 NA CASSLASGIHEQFF TGTGCCAGCAGCTTAGCTAGCGGGATTCATGAGCAGTTCTTC
TRBJ2-2 TRBV6-1 NA many CASLRDHNTGELFF TGTGCCAGTCTCCGGGACCACAACACCGGGGAGCTGTTTTTT
TRBJ1-3 TRBV2 TRBD1 many CASRIDRDAGNTIYF TGTGCCAGCAGAATTGACAGGGATGCTGGAAACACCATATATTTT
TRBJ1-2 TRBV6-6 TRBD1 many CASNPRGGQYGYTF TGTGCCAGCAATCCCAGGGGGGGGCAGTATGGCTACACCTTC
TRBJ2-5 TRBV9 NA many CASSPGGIQETQYF TGTGCCAGCAGCCCCGGCGGCATACAAGAGACCCAGTACTTC
TRBJ2-3 TRBV5-1 NA once CASSLDRYTDTQYF TGCGCCAGCAGCTTGGACAGATACACAGATACGCAGTATTTT
TRBJ2-2 TRBV6-5 NA many CASSYLGGTGELFF TGTGCCAGCAGTTATCTGGGGGGCACCGGGGAGCTGTTTTTT
TRBJ2-6 TRBV20-1 NA many CSAREGAVSGANVLTF TGCAGTGCTAGAGAAGGAGCGGTCTCTGGGGCCAACGTCCTGACTTTC
TRBJ2-7 TRBV7-2 TRBD2 medium-sized CATGGRGYEQYF TGTGCCACCGGCGGGAGGGGTTACGAGCAGTACTTC
TRBJ1-1 TRBV19 TRBD1 many CASTPRDRSTEAFF TGTGCCAGTACCCCTCGGGACAGGAGTACTGAAGCTTTCTTT
TRBJ2-5 TRBV4-3 NA many CASSQDNSLGTQYF TGCGCCAGCAGCCAAGATAACAGCCTGGGGACCCAGTACTTC
TRBJ2-7 TRBV10-3 NA many CAISGGGIDEQYF TGTGCCATCAGCGGTGGAGGGATCGACGAGCAGTACTTC
TRBJ1-1 TRBV6-2/TRBV6-3 NA many CASTQAVNTEAFF TGTGCCAGCACCCAGGCGGTGAACACTGAAGCTTTCTTT
TRBJ2-1 TRBV11-1 NA NA CASNGGARSYNEQFF TGTGCCAGCAATGGCGGGGCCCGCTCCTACAATGAGCAGTTCTTC
TRBJ2-3 TRBV25-1 NA medium-sized CASSDPTSTDTQYF TGTGCCAGCAGTGACCCTACCAGCACAGATACGCAGTATTTT
TRBJ2-1 TRBV29-1 NA NA CSVGNGEQFF TGCAGCGTAGGGAATGGTGAGCAGTTCTTC
TRBJ2-1 TRBV14 NA medium-sized CASSQDRDLRNEQFF TGTGCCAGCAGCCAAGACAGGGACCTAAGGAATGAGCAGTTCTTC
TRBJ2-1 TRBV12-3/TRBV12-4 NA many CASSLGGGSWEQFF TGTGCCAGCAGTTTAGGCGGCGGTTCTTGGGAGCAGTTCTTC
TRBJ2-3 TRBV20-1 NA many CSAMRDSGDTQYF TGCAGTGCTATGCGGGACTCTGGGGATACGCAGTATTTT
TRBJ2-1 TRBV7-8 NA many CASSSTRDRPYNEQFF TGTGCCAGCAGCTCCACCCGGGACCGGCCCTACAATGAGCAGTTCTTC
TRBJ2-7 TRBV20-1 NA few CSARPTDILTYEQYF TGCAGTGCTAGACCAACGGACATCCTAACCTACGAGCAGTACTTC
TRBJ2-2 TRBV12-5 TRBD1 medium-sized CASGGTGLNTGELFF TGTGCTAGTGGTGGGACAGGGCTGAACACCGGGGAGCTGTTTTTT